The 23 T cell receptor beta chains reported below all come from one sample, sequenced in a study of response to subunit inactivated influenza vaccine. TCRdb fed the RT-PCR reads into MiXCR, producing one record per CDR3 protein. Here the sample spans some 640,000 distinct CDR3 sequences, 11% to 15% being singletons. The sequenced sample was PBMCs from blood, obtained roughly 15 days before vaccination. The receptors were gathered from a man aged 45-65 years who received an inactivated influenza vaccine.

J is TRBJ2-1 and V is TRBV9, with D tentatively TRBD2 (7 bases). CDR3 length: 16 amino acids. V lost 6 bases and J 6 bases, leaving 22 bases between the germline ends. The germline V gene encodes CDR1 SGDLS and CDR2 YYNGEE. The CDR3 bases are TGTGCCAGCACATCGGGGGGCGGCCGGGGCCTCAATGAGCAGTTCTTC. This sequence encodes CASTSGGGRGLNEQFF. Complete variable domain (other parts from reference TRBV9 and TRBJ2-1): DSGVTQTPKHLITATGQRVTLRCSPRSGDLSVYWYQQSLDQGLQFLIQYYNGEERAKGNILERFSAQQFPDLHSELNLSSLELGDSALYFCASTSGGGRGLNEQFFGPGTRLTVL.

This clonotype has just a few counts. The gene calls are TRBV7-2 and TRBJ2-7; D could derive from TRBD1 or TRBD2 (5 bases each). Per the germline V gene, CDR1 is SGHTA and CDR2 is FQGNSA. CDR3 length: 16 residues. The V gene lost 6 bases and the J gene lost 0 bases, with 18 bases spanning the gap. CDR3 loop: CASRYSGAGSSYEQYF. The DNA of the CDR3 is TGTGCCAGCAGATATTCCGGGGCAGGGAGCTCCTACGAGCAGTACTTC.

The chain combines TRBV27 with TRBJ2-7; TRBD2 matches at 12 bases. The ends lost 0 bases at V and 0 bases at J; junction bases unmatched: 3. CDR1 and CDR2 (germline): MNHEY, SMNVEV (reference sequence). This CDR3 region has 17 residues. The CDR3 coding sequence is TGTGCCAGCAGTTTATCGACTAGCGGGAGAAGCTCCTACGAGCAGTACTTC. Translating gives CASSLSTSGRSSYEQYF.

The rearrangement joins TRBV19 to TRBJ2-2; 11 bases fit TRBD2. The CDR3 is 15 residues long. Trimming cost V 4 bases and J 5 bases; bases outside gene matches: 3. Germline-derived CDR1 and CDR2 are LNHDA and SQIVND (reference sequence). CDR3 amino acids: CASSTLAGVTGELFF. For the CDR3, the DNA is TGTGCCAGTAGTACACTAGCGGGAGTAACCGGGGAGCTGTTTTTT.

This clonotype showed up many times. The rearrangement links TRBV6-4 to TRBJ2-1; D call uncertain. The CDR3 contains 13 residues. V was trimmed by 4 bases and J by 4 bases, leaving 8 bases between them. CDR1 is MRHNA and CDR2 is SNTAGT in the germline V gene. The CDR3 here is CASSVDRYNEQFF. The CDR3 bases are TGTGCCAGCAGTGTAGACCGATACAATGAGCAGTTCTTC.

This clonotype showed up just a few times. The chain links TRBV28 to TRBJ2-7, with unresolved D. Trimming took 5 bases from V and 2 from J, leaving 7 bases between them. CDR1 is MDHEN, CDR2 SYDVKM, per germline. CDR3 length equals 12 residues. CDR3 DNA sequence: TGTGCCAGCAGTGATGCCCCCTACGAGCAGTACTTC. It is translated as CASSDAPYEQYF. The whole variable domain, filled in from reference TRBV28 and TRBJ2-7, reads DVKVTQSSRYLVKRTGEKVFLECVQDMDHENMFWYRQDPGLGLRLIYFSYDVKMKEKGDIPEGYSVSREKKERFSLILESASTNQTSMYLCASSDAPYEQYFGPGTRLTVT.

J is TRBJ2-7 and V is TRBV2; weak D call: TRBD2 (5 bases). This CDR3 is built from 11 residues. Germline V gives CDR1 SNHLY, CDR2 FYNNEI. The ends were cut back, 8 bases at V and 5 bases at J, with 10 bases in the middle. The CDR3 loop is CASRRNHEQYF. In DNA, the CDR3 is TGTGCCAGCCGGAGGAACCACGAGCAGTACTTC.

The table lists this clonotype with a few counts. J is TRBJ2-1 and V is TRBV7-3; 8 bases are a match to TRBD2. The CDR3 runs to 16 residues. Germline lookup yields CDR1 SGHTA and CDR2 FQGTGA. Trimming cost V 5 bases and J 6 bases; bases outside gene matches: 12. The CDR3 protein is CASSRGPGGLVNEQFF. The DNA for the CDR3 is TGTGCCAGCAGCCGAGGCCCCGGGGGACTAGTCAATGAGCAGTTCTTC.

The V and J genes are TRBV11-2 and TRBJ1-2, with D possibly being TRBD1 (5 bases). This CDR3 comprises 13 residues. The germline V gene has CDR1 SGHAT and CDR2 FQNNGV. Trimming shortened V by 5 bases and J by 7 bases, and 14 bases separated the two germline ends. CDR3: CASSPTLGAGYTF. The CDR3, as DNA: TGTGCCAGCAGCCCAACCCTTGGGGCTGGCTACACCTTC. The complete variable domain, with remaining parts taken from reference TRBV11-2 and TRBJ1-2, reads EAGVAQSPRYKIIEKRQSVAFWCNPISGHATLYWYQQILGQGPKLLIQFQNNGVVDDSQLPKDRFSAERLKGVDSTLKIQPAKLEDSAVYLCASSPTLGAGYTFGSGTRLTVV.

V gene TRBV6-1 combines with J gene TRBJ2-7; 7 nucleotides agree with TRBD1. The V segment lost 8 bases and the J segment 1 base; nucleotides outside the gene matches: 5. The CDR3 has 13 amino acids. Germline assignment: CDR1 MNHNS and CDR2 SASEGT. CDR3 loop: CASEDRDSYEQYF. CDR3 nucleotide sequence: TGTGCCAGCGAAGACAGGGATTCCTACGAGCAGTACTTC.

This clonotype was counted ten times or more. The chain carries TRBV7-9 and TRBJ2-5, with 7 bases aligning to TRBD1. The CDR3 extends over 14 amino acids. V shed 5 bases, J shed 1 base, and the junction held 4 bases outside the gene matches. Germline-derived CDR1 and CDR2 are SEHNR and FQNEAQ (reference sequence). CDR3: CASSPRDSQETQYF. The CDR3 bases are TGTGCCAGCAGCCCCCGGGACAGCCAAGAGACCCAGTACTTC.

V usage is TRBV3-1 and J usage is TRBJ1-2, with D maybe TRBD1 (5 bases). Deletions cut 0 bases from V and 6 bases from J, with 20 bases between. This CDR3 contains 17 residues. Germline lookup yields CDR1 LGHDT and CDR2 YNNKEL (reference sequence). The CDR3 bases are TGTGCCAGCAGCCAAGATCGATCCTGGGCAGGAGGGGATGGCTACACCTTC. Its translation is CASSQDRSWAGGDGYTF.

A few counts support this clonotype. Here the CDR3 reads CASSVKGSPLHF. CDR3 DNA sequence: TGTGCCAGCAGCGTAAAGGGGTCACCCCTCCACTTT. This chain connects TRBV9 to TRBJ1-6; D is perhaps TRBD1 (5 bases). CDR3 length: 12 amino acids. Germline CDR1 reads SGDLS; CDR2 reads YYNGEE. Deletions cut 1 base from V and 10 bases from J, with 6 bases between.

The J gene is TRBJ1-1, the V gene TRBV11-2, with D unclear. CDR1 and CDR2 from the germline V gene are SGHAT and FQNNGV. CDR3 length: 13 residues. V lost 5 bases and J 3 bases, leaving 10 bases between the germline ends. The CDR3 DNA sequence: TGTGCCAGCAGCCCCGTCATCGACACTGAAGCTTTCTTT. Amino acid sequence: CASSPVIDTEAFF.

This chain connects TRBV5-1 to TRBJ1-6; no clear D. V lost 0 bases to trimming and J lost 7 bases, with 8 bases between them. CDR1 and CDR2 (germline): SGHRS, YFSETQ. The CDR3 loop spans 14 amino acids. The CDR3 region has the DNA TGCGCCAGCAGCTTGGGGGCCAGGAATTCACCCCTCCACTTT. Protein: CASSLGARNSPLHF. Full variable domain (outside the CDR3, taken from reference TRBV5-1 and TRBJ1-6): KAGVTQTPRYLIKTRGQQVTLSCSPISGHRSVSWYQQTPGQGLQFLFEYFSETQRNKGNFPGRFSGRQFSNSRSEMNVSTLELGDSALYLCASSLGARNSPLHFGNGTRLTVT.

The CDR3 loop is CASTVGASQETQYF. In nucleotides, the CDR3 is TGCGCCAGCACAGTCGGGGCATCACAAGAGACCCAGTACTTC. The chain recombines TRBV5-1 with TRBJ2-5, with D possibly called TRBD1 or TRBD2 (5 bases each). Germline V gives CDR1 SGHRS, CDR2 YFSETQ. This CDR3 comprises 14 residues. V lost 6 bases and J lost 2, with 14 bases in between.

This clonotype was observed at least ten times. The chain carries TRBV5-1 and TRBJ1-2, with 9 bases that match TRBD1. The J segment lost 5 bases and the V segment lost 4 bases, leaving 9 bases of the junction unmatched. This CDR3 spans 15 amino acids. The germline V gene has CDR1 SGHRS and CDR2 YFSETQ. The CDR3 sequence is CASSLSVGTGYGYTF. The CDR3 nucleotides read TGCGCCAGCAGCCTATCTGTGGGGACAGGGTATGGCTACACCTTC.

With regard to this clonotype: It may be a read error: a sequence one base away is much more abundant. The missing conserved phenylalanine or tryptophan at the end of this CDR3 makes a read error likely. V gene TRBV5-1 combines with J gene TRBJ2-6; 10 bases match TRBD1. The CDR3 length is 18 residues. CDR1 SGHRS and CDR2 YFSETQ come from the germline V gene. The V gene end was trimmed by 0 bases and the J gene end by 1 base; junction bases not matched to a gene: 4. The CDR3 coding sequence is TGCGCCAGCAGCTTGGTGACAGGGGGCGCGTCTGGGGCCAACGTCCTGACTTAC. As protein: CASSLVTGGASGANVLTY.

The CDR3 here is CSADGGTTGELFF. The CDR3 DNA follows: TGCAGCGCCGACGGGGGTACCACCGGGGAGCTGTTTTTT. The chain has TRBV29-1 and TRBJ2-2; D is perhaps TRBD2 (6 bases). Germline-derived CDR1 and CDR2 are SQVTM and ANQGSEA. The CDR3 contains 13 residues. The V end lost 7 bases, the J end lost 4 bases, and 13 bases lay between the germline ends.

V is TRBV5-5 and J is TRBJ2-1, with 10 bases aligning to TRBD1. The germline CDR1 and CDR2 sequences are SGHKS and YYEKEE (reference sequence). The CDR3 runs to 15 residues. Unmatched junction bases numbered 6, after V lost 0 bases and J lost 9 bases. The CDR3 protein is CASSLEGWDRGEQFF. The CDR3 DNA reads TGTGCCAGCAGCTTGGAAGGCTGGGACAGGGGTGAGCAGTTCTTC. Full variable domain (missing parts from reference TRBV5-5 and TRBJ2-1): DAGVTQSPTHLIKTRGQQVTLRCSPISGHKSVSWYQQVLGQGPQFIFQYYEKEERGRGNFPDRFSARQFPNYSSELNVNALLLGDSALYLCASSLEGWDRGEQFFGPGTRLTVL.

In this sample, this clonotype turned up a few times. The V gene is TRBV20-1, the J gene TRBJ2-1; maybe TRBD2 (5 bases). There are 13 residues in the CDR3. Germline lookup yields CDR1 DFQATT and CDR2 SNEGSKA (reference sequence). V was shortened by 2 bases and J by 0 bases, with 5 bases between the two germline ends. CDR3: CSARTSSYNEQFF. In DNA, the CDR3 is TGCAGTGCTAGAACTAGCTCCTACAATGAGCAGTTCTTC.

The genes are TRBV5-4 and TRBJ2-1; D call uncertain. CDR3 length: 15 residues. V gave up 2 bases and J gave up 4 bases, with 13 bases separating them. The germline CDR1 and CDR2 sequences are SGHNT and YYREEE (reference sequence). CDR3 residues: CASSFRQPTYNEQFF. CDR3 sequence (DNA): TGTGCCAGCAGCTTTAGGCAACCGACATACAATGAGCAGTTCTTC.

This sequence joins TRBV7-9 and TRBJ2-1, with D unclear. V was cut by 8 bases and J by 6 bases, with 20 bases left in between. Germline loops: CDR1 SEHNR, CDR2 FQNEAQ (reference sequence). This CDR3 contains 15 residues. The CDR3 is CASGPSGLLANEQFF. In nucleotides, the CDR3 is TGTGCCAGCGGTCCCTCAGGTCTTCTGGCCAATGAGCAGTTCTTC.